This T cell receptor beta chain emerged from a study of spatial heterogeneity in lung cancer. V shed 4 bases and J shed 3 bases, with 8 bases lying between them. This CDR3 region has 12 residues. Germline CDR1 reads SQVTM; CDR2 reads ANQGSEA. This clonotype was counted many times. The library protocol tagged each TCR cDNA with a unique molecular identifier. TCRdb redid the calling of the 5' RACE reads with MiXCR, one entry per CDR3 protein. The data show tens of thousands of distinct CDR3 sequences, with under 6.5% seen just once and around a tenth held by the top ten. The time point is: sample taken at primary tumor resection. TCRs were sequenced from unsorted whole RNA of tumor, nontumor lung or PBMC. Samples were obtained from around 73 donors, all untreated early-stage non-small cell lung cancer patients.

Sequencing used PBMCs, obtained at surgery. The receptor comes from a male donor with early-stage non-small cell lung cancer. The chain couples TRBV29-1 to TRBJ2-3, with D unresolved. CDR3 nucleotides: TGCAGCGTTGCGGCTAGAACAGATACGCAGTATTTT. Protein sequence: CSVAARTDTQYF.